The 10 T cell receptor beta chains below come from one sample, sequenced in a study of T cells of healthy individuals. TCRdb passed the 5' RACE reads through MiXCR, listing each CDR3 protein once. Altogether about 53,000 distinct CDR3 sequences are present, about 14% being singletons, with the ten largest covering roughly 16%. The receptors were sampled from a human donor in good health.

The chain is built from TRBV7-2 and TRBJ1-3, with D maybe TRBD1 (5 bases). Looked up from germline, CDR1 is SGHTA and CDR2 is FQGNSA. V was cut by 5 bases and J by 2 bases, with 7 bases left in between. CDR3 length: 13 residues. In DNA, the CDR3 is TGTGCCAGCAGCAGGGGAACTGGAAACACCATATATTTT. This codes for CASSRGTGNTIYF. Full variable domain (remainder filled in from reference TRBV7-2 and TRBJ1-3): GAGVSQSPSNKVTEKGKDVELRCDPISGHTALYWYRQSLGQGLEFLIYFQGNSAPDKSGLPSDRFSAERTGGSVSTLTIQRTQQEDSAVYLCASSRGTGNTIYFGEGSWLTVV.

V usage is TRBV30 and J usage is TRBJ2-7, with 8 bases identical to TRBD2. With V trimmed by 3 bases and J by 4 bases, 8 bases remained unmatched. Germline V gene lookup returns CDR1 GTSNPN and CDR2 SVGIG (reference sequence). This CDR3 is 14 amino acids long. The chain's CDR3 is CAWRARGGLYEQYF. The CDR3 DNA reads TGTGCCTGGAGGGCCCGGGGGGGGCTTTACGAGCAGTACTTC.

This clonotype has at least ten counts. This rearrangement joins TRBV29-1 to TRBJ2-7; 9 bases line up with TRBD1. Trimming removed 4 bases from V and 7 bases from J; junction bases left unmatched: 11. This CDR3 region has 14 residues. Germline CDR1 reads SQVTM; CDR2 reads ANQGSEA. The chain's CDR3 is CSVALGQGLEEQYF. CDR3 bases: TGCAGCGTTGCACTGGGACAGGGCCTCGAGGAGCAGTACTTC.

This clonotype was picked up many times. The genes are TRBV6-5 and TRBJ2-2; 10 bases agree with TRBD2. After removal of 5 bases from V and 4 bases from J, the junction contained 10 bases not matched to a gene. The length of the CDR3 is 17 residues. Per the germline V gene, CDR1 is MNHEY and CDR2 is SVGAGI. The CDR3 bases are TGTGCCAGCAGTGTTCATCTGACTAGCGGGCGCACCGGGGAGCTGTTTTTT. Protein sequence: CASSVHLTSGRTGELFF.

This clonotype was seen repeatedly, ten times or more. The chain links TRBV3-1 to TRBJ2-1; no clear D. Trimming pared 4 bases from V and 5 bases from J, leaving 15 bases between. Germline-derived CDR1 and CDR2 are LGHDT and YNNKEL (reference sequence). The CDR3 is made up of 15 amino acids. The CDR3 region is CASSRARTINNEQFF. CDR3 coding DNA: TGTGCCAGCAGCCGAGCCCGGACCATAAACAATGAGCAGTTCTTC.

On this clonotype: This may stem from a read error, because a much larger clone lies one nucleotide away. The CDR3 does not end in the conserved phenylalanine or tryptophan, so this is likely a read error. This chain joins TRBV7-2 and TRBJ1-2; possible D gene TRBD1, 5 bases. The CDR3 runs to 14 residues. Trimming removed 5 bases at V and 0 bases at J, with 10 bases between. From germline, CDR1 is SGHTA and CDR2 FQGNSA. The CDR3 reads CASSRGRTNYGYTL. The CDR3 nucleotides are TGTGCCAGCAGCCGGGGACGGACTAACTATGGCTACACCCTC.

A few counts support this clonotype. V is TRBV11-2 and J is TRBJ2-7; D may be TRBD1 (5 bases). Germline V gives CDR1 SGHAT, CDR2 FQNNGV. Trimming pared 4 bases from V and 7 bases from J, leaving 11 bases between. CDR3 length: 12 amino acids. CDR3 DNA sequence: TGTGCCAGCAGCTCGACAGTCGGTGAGCAGTACTTC. Its translation: CASSSTVGEQYF.

This clonotype has only a few counts. The chain recombines TRBV29-1 with TRBJ2-5; 7 bases match TRBD2. Looked up from germline, CDR1 is SQVTM and CDR2 is ANQGSEA. The CDR3 is 15 amino acids. The V and J ends lost 1 base and 6 bases, in that order; junction bases with no gene match: 11. The CDR3 protein is CSVEGGTTSSKTQYF. CDR3 DNA: TGCAGCGTTGAAGGGGGAACGACTAGCTCCAAGACCCAGTACTTC.

In regard to this clonotype: A much more abundant neighbour one base away suggests this may be a read error. The rearrangement joins TRBV5-1 to TRBJ2-5; 8 bases match TRBD1. Per germline, CDR1 SGHRS and CDR2 YFSETQ. CDR3 size: 16 residues. V shed 0 bases and J 7 bases; nucleotides not matched to a gene: 11. CDR3: CASSLDVGQGVWTQYF. DNA of the CDR3: TGCGCCAGCAGCTTGGATGTTGGACAGGGCGTTTGGACCCAGTACTTC.

This clonotype was detected ten times or more. The V gene is TRBV29-1, the J gene TRBJ2-7, with D hard to call. The CDR3 is made up of 13 amino acids. The V and J ends lost 6 bases and 0 bases respectively, with 12 bases between them. CDR1 and CDR2 from the germline V gene are SQVTM and ANQGSEA. CDR3 loop: CSVLLGISYEQYF. CDR3 coding DNA: TGCAGCGTACTCCTGGGAATCTCCTACGAGCAGTACTTC.